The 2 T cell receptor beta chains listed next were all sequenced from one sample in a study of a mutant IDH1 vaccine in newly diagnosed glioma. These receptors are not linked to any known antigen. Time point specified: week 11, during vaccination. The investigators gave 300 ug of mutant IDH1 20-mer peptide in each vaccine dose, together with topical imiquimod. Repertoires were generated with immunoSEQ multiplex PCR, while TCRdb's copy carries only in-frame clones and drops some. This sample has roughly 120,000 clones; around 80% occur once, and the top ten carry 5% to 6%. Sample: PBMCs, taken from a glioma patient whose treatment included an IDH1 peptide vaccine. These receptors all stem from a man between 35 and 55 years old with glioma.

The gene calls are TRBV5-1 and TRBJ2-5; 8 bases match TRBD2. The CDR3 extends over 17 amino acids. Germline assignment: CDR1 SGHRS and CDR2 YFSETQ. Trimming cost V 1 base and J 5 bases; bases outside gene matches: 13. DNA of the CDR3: TGCGCCAGCAGCTTGCGGCTAGCGGGTCTGGCGGGGGAGACCCAGTACTTC. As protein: CASSLRLAGLAGETQYF. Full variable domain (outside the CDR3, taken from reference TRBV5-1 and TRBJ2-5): KAGVTQTPRYLIKTRGQQVTLSCSPISGHRSVSWYQQTPGQGLQFLFEYFSETQRNKGNFPGRFSGRQFSNSRSEMNVSTLELGDSALYLCASSLRLAGLAGETQYFGPGTRLLVL.

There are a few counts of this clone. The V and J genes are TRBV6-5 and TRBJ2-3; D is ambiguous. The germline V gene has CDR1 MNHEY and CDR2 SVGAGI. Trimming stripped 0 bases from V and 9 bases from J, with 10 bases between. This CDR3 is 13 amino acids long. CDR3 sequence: CASSYSQKETQYF. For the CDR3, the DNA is TGTGCCAGCAGTTACTCGCAAAAGGAGACGCAGTATTTT.